The clone carrying this TCR beta chain came up many times. What it recognizes is unknown. This entry comes from a study of neurological immune-mediated disorders. Whole-study results and caveats: Patients with HTLV-1-associated myelopathy had the highest level of TCR clonal expansion, whereas patients with multiple sclerosis had the lowest level, falling beneath the level found in healthy controls.

Each CDR3 protein is one row after TCRdb ran MiXCR on the 5' RACE reads. The table shows around 37,000 distinct CDR3 sequences, with around 10% occurring only once. Time point indicated: technical triplicate 1. PBMCs stored at -80 C, numbering 2 million, were the origin of the unsorted libraries. Germline V gene sequence: CDR1 MNHNS, CDR2 SASEGT. CDR3 length equals 13 residues. V was trimmed by 8 bases and J by 0 bases, leaving 8 bases between them. The sequencing input was PBMCs. The J gene is TRBJ2-4, the V gene TRBV6-1, with D uncertain. The receptor comes from a man in his fifties or sixties with HTLV-1-associated myelopathy (HAM/TSP). CDR3 DNA sequence: TGTGCCAGCTCTGTACAAGCCAAAAACATTCAGTACTTC. It yields the protein CASSVQAKNIQYF.